These T cell receptor beta chains were read from a single sample in a study of cytotoxic CD8 clonotypes in ibrutinib-treated CLL. The data were produced by immunoSEQ multiplex PCR, yet TCRdb's version contains in-frame clones alone and is incomplete. The sample carries just over 200,000 clones, about three quarters recorded once. The source material was PBMCs, sampled after 12 months of ibrutinib treatment. The receptors were gathered from a human donor with chronic lymphocytic leukemia. Each CDR3 is given with its conserved first and last residue. The D gene is left open where the match is weak. Where a row states a size, it is once, few, many or the class of an expanded clone; other rows omit it.

CDR3aa: CASNRGRDYGYTF; CDR3nt: TGTGCCAGCAACAGGGGGCGCGACTATGGCTACACCTTC; abundance: -; d_gene: TRBD1; v_gene: TRBV28; j_gene: TRBJ1-2
CDR3aa: CASSPQVDTQYF; CDR3nt: TGTGCCAGCAGCCCTCAGGTAGATACGCAGTATTTT; abundance: -; d_gene: -; v_gene: TRBV7-9; j_gene: TRBJ2-3
CDR3aa: CASRRQWDDTQYF; CDR3nt: TGCGCCAGCAGAAGACAGTGGGACGATACGCAGTATTTT; abundance: -; d_gene: -; v_gene: TRBV5-1; j_gene: TRBJ2-3
CDR3aa: CASSSTAGNYGYTF; CDR3nt: TGTGCCAGCAGTTCCACCGCAGGGAACTATGGCTACACCTTC; abundance: -; d_gene: -; v_gene: TRBV28; j_gene: TRBJ1-2
CDR3aa: CASSLIGDGLYGYTF; CDR3nt: TGCGCCAGCAGCTTGATTGGGGACGGCCTCTATGGCTACACCTTC; abundance: many; d_gene: -; v_gene: TRBV5-1; j_gene: TRBJ1-2
CDR3aa: CASSQDEGVGGVWAYEQYF; CDR3nt: TGCGCCAGCAGCCAAGATGAGGGTGTCGGGGGTGTCTGGGCCTACGAGCAGTACTTC; abundance: -; d_gene: -; v_gene: TRBV4-3; j_gene: TRBJ2-7
CDR3aa: CSVDGGRGQPQHF; CDR3nt: TGCAGCGTTGATGGGGGGAGGGGACAGCCCCAGCATTTT; abundance: -; d_gene: -; v_gene: TRBV29-1; j_gene: TRBJ1-5
CDR3aa: CASSQQKIKLFF; CDR3nt: TGTGCCAGCAGCCAACAGAAGATAAAACTGTTTTTT; abundance: -; d_gene: -; v_gene: TRBV7-9; j_gene: TRBJ1-4
CDR3aa: CASTRGINRWSGANVLTF; CDR3nt: TGTGCCAGCACCAGGGGGATTAATAGATGGTCTGGGGCCAACGTCCTGACTTTC; abundance: -; d_gene: TRBD1; v_gene: TRBV2; j_gene: TRBJ2-6
CDR3aa: CASGRGSGVSTDTQYF; CDR3nt: TGTGCCAGCGGGCGGGGTAGCGGGGTTAGCACAGATACGCAGTATTTT; abundance: once; d_gene: TRBD2; v_gene: TRBV7-2; j_gene: TRBJ2-3
CDR3aa: CARSSAPGLAGNYEQYF; CDR3nt: TGTGCCAGAAGCTCGGCCCCGGGACTAGCGGGCAACTACGAGCAGTACTTC; abundance: -; d_gene: TRBD2; v_gene: TRBV5-3; j_gene: TRBJ2-7
CDR3aa: CASSERYSSYEQYF; CDR3nt: TGTGCCAGCAGTGAAAGGTACAGTTCCTACGAGCAGTACTTC; abundance: once; d_gene: -; v_gene: TRBV6-1; j_gene: TRBJ2-7
CDR3aa: CASSIAGPEGYTF; CDR3nt: TGTGCCAGTAGTATAGCTGGGCCTGAGGGCTACACCTTC; abundance: -; d_gene: -; v_gene: TRBV19; j_gene: TRBJ1-2
CDR3aa: CASSVEGVGYTEAFF; CDR3nt: TGTGCCAGCAGCGTAGAAGGGGTCGGATACACTGAAGCTTTCTTT; abundance: -; d_gene: -; v_gene: TRBV9; j_gene: TRBJ1-1
CDR3aa: CASSPQGTLTTDTQYF; CDR3nt: TGTGCCAGCAGCCCGCAAGGGACTTTAACCACAGATACGCAGTATTTT; abundance: -; d_gene: -; v_gene: TRBV7-2; j_gene: TRBJ2-3
CDR3aa: CASRRSSTEAFF; CDR3nt: TGTGCCAGCAGGAGGAGCAGCACTGAAGCTTTCTTT; abundance: -; d_gene: -; v_gene: TRBV2; j_gene: TRBJ1-1
CDR3aa: CSVVAAYQETQYF; CDR3nt: TGCAGCGTTGTAGCCGCGTACCAAGAGACCCAGTACTTC; abundance: -; d_gene: -; v_gene: TRBV29-1; j_gene: TRBJ2-5
CDR3aa: CASSYGQASNYGYTF; CDR3nt: TGTGCCAGCAGCTATGGACAGGCGTCGAACTATGGCTACACCTTC; abundance: -; d_gene: TRBD1; v_gene: TRBV5-5; j_gene: TRBJ1-2
CDR3aa: CSARDRGDYTF; CDR3nt: TGCAGTGCTAGAGATCGGGGGGACTACACCTTC; abundance: -; d_gene: -; v_gene: TRBV20-1; j_gene: TRBJ1-2
CDR3aa: CASVSGTGSTEAFF; CDR3nt: TGTGCCAGCGTTTCCGGGACAGGGTCAACTGAAGCTTTCTTT; abundance: -; d_gene: TRBD1; v_gene: TRBV25-1; j_gene: TRBJ1-1
CDR3aa: CASSLSRMNTEAFF; CDR3nt: TGTGCCAGCAGTCTTAGTCGGATGAACACTGAAGCTTTCTTT; abundance: -; d_gene: -; v_gene: TRBV5-6; j_gene: TRBJ1-1
CDR3aa: CSVEDPGSYEQYF; CDR3nt: TGCAGCGTTGAAGATCCGGGATCCTACGAGCAGTACTTC; abundance: -; d_gene: -; v_gene: TRBV29-1; j_gene: TRBJ2-7
CDR3aa: CASSQVVWDSRNEQFF; CDR3nt: TGCGCCAGCAGCCAAGTAGTTTGGGACTCCCGTAATGAGCAGTTCTTC; abundance: -; d_gene: -; v_gene: TRBV4-1; j_gene: TRBJ2-1
CDR3aa: CASSLAGQPQHF; CDR3nt: TGTGCCAGCAGCCTAGCAGGGCAGCCCCAGCATTTT; abundance: -; d_gene: -; v_gene: TRBV5-6; j_gene: TRBJ1-5
CDR3aa: CASSFNPTANYGYTF; CDR3nt: TGTGCCAGCAGCTTTAACCCGACAGCTAACTATGGCTACACCTTC; abundance: -; d_gene: -; v_gene: TRBV7-2; j_gene: TRBJ1-2
CDR3aa: CASGADHSNQPQHF; CDR3nt: TGTGCCAGCGGGGCAGACCATAGCAATCAGCCCCAGCATTTT; abundance: -; d_gene: -; v_gene: TRBV6-5; j_gene: TRBJ1-5
CDR3aa: CASSRRTEAFF; CDR3nt: TGTGCCAGCAGCCGGAGGACTGAAGCTTTCTTT; abundance: once; d_gene: -; v_gene: TRBV28; j_gene: TRBJ1-1
CDR3aa: CASSQDQGLVGYTF; CDR3nt: TGCGCCAGCAGCCAAGATCAGGGTTTGGTGGGCTACACCTTC; abundance: -; d_gene: -; v_gene: TRBV4-3; j_gene: TRBJ1-2
CDR3aa: CASSLSTLANYGYTF; CDR3nt: TGTGCCAGCAGCTTGTCAACACTAGCTAACTATGGCTACACCTTC; abundance: -; d_gene: -; v_gene: TRBV5-4; j_gene: TRBJ1-2
CDR3aa: CASSHPSGSGEQYF; CDR3nt: TGCGCCAGCAGCCACCCTAGCGGGAGCGGCGAGCAGTACTTC; abundance: -; d_gene: TRBD2; v_gene: TRBV4-1; j_gene: TRBJ2-7
CDR3aa: CSASWTGSYEQYF; CDR3nt: TGCAGCGCCTCTTGGACAGGTTCCTACGAGCAGTACTTC; abundance: -; d_gene: TRBD1; v_gene: TRBV29-1; j_gene: TRBJ2-7
CDR3aa: CASSPQGVRDTQYF; CDR3nt: TGTGCCAGCTCACCACAGGGGGTGAGAGATACGCAGTATTTT; abundance: -; d_gene: -; v_gene: TRBV18; j_gene: TRBJ2-3
CDR3aa: CASSSLRHNYGYTF; CDR3nt: TGTGCCAGCAGCAGCCTTCGGCATAACTATGGCTACACCTTC; abundance: -; d_gene: -; v_gene: TRBV11-2; j_gene: TRBJ1-2
CDR3aa: CASSLGPPDTQYF; CDR3nt: TGCGCCAGCAGCTTGGGGCCCCCAGATACGCAGTATTTT; abundance: -; d_gene: -; v_gene: TRBV5-1; j_gene: TRBJ2-3
CDR3aa: CATSTRGTEQYF; CDR3nt: TGCGCCACCTCCACAAGGGGAACCGAGCAGTACTTC; abundance: -; d_gene: -; v_gene: TRBV10-1; j_gene: TRBJ2-7
CDR3aa: CASSEGQGAQVYEQYF; CDR3nt: TGTGCCAGCAGCGAGGGTCAGGGGGCTCAAGTATACGAGCAGTACTTC; abundance: -; d_gene: TRBD1; v_gene: TRBV9; j_gene: TRBJ2-7
CDR3aa: CASSLGQANEQFF; CDR3nt: TGCGCCAGCAGCTTGGGACAGGCGAATGAGCAGTTCTTC; abundance: few; d_gene: -; v_gene: TRBV5-1; j_gene: TRBJ2-1
CDR3aa: CASSSLLPSEQYF; CDR3nt: TGTGCCAGCAGTTCCCTCCTCCCCTCCGAGCAGTACTTC; abundance: -; d_gene: -; v_gene: TRBV28; j_gene: TRBJ2-7
CDR3aa: CASLSSGSAKNIQYF; CDR3nt: TGTGCCAGCCTGTCATCGGGATCAGCCAAAAACATTCAGTACTTC; abundance: -; d_gene: -; v_gene: TRBV2; j_gene: TRBJ2-4
CDR3aa: CASSFDPGGYTF; CDR3nt: TGTGCCAGCAGTTTTGACCCGGGGGGCTACACCTTC; abundance: -; d_gene: -; v_gene: TRBV28; j_gene: TRBJ1-2
CDR3aa: CASSLGLLGHEQYF; CDR3nt: TGTGCCAGCAGCTTGGGACTCCTAGGGCACGAGCAGTACTTC; abundance: once; d_gene: -; v_gene: TRBV7-2; j_gene: TRBJ2-7
CDR3aa: CATSRVLQPLGYEQYF; CDR3nt: TGTGCCACCAGCAGGGTCCTCCAACCTCTGGGCTACGAGCAGTACTTC; abundance: -; d_gene: -; v_gene: TRBV15; j_gene: TRBJ2-7
CDR3aa: CASSVGTGSQPQHF; CDR3nt: TGTGCCAGCAGCGTAGGGACAGGGTCTCAGCCCCAGCATTTT; abundance: few; d_gene: TRBD1; v_gene: TRBV9; j_gene: TRBJ1-5
CDR3aa: CASSLGLRGVADTQYF; CDR3nt: TGCGCCAGCAGCTTGGGGCTACGGGGAGTGGCAGATACGCAGTATTTT; abundance: -; d_gene: -; v_gene: TRBV5-1; j_gene: TRBJ2-3
CDR3aa: CASSYISGTDNEQFF; CDR3nt: TGTGCCAGCAGTTACATTAGCGGGACTGACAATGAGCAGTTCTTC; abundance: -; d_gene: TRBD2; v_gene: TRBV6-5; j_gene: TRBJ2-1
CDR3aa: CASSLVRGSTEAFF; CDR3nt: TGTGCCAGCAGCTTGGTCCGGGGGAGCACTGAAGCTTTCTTT; abundance: -; d_gene: -; v_gene: TRBV5-4; j_gene: TRBJ1-1
CDR3aa: CAVQGNTGELFF; CDR3nt: TGTGCCGTACAGGGTAACACCGGGGAGCTGTTTTTT; abundance: few; d_gene: -; v_gene: TRBV10-3; j_gene: TRBJ2-2
CDR3aa: CASSLWGNYEQYF; CDR3nt: TGTGCCAGCAGTTTATGGGGAAACTACGAGCAGTACTTC; abundance: -; d_gene: -; v_gene: TRBV28; j_gene: TRBJ2-7
CDR3aa: CASRPLMRAPRDQPQHF; CDR3nt: TGTGCCAGCCGCCCCCTTATGAGGGCTCCAAGGGATCAGCCCCAGCATTTT; abundance: -; d_gene: -; v_gene: TRBV4-2; j_gene: TRBJ1-5
CDR3aa: CASSSQGATNYGYTF; CDR3nt: TGTGCCAGCAGTTCTCAGGGGGCTACTAACTATGGCTACACCTTC; abundance: -; d_gene: TRBD1; v_gene: TRBV27; j_gene: TRBJ1-2
CDR3aa: CSVQYGTGANVLTF; CDR3nt: TGCAGCGTTCAATACGGGACTGGGGCCAACGTCCTGACTTTC; abundance: once; d_gene: -; v_gene: TRBV29-1; j_gene: TRBJ2-6